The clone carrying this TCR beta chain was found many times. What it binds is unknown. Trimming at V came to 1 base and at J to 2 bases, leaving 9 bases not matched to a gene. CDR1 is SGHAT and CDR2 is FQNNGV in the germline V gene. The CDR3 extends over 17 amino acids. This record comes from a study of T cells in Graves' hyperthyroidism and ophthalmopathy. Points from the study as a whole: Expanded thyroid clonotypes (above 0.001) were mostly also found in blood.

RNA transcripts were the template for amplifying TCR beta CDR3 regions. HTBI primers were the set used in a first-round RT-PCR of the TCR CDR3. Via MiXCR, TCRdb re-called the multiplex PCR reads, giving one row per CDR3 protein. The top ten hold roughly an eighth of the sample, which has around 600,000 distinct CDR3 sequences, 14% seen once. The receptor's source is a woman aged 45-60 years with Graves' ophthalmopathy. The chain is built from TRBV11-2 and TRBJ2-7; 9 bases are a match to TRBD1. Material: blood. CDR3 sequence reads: CASSLGRGGQGTYEQYF. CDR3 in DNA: TGTGCCAGCAGCTTAGGGCGAGGGGGACAGGGAACCTACGAGCAGTACTTC.